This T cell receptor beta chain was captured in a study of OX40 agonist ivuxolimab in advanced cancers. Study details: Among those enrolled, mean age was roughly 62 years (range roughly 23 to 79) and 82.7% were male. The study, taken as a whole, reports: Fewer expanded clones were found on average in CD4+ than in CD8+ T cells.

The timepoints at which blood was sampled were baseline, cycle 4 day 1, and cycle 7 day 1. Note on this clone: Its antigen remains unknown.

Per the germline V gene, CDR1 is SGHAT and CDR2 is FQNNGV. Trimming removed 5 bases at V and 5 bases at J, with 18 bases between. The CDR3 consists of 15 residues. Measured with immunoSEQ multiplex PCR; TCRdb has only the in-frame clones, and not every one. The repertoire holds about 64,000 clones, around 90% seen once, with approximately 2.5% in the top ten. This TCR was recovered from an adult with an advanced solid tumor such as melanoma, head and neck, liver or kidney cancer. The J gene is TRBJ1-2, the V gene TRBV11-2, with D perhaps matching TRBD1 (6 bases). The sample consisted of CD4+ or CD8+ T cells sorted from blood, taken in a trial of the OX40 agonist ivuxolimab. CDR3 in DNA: TGTGCCAGCAGCCAGGACAGCTCCCGCCCTTATGGCTACACCTTC. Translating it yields CASSQDSSRPYGYTF.